These 30 T cell receptor beta chains share one sample of origin, sequenced in a study of shared clonotypes between healthy human individuals. Produced via immunoSEQ multiplex PCR; TCRdb's table is partial and in-frame only. The table has around 2,000,000 clones, around 95% seen once. Material for sequencing was naive CD4+ T cells sorted from blood. Subset in this sample: CD45RA+ positively selected. These receptors were collected from a man younger than 35 in good health.

A remark on this clone: Other nucleotide sequences from this sample produce the same CDR3. The chain recombines TRBV6-5 with TRBJ1-1; a possible D gene is TRBD1 (6 bases). V was clipped by 0 bases and J by 1 base, with 6 bases between them. The CDR3 consists of 14 residues. CDR1 is MNHEY and CDR2 is SVGAGI in the germline V gene. Here the CDR3 DNA reads TGTGCCAGCAGTTACTCGGACAGGAACACTGAAGCTTTCTTT. Translation: CASSYSDRNTEAFF.

V gene TRBV2 combines with J gene TRBJ2-7, with D perhaps matching TRBD1 or TRBD2 (5 bases each). With 6 bases removed from V and 3 bases from J, the gap between germline ends came to 24 bases. CDR3 length: 17 residues. Germline assignment: CDR1 SNHLY and CDR2 FYNNEI. CDR3 protein: CASSEIKPGRGNYEQYF. The CDR3 DNA reads as TGTGCCAGCAGCGAAATTAAACCGGGACGGGGAAACTACGAGCAGTACTTC.

The chain employs TRBV5-6 and TRBJ2-7; 10 bases are a match to TRBD1. The CDR3 has 15 amino acids. V was pared by 3 bases and J by 5 bases, with 8 bases of the junction left unmatched. Germline assignment: CDR1 SGHDT and CDR2 YYEEEE. This chain's CDR3 is CASSSPGQGFNEQYF. CDR3 in DNA: TGTGCCAGCAGCTCCCCGGGACAGGGGTTTAACGAGCAGTACTTC.

This clone was recorded only once. The same CDR3 arises from other DNA sequences in this sample as well. This sequence joins TRBV6-5 and TRBJ2-7; D might be TRBD1 (5 bases). The CDR3 length is 13 residues. Looked up from germline, CDR1 is MNHEY and CDR2 is SVGAGI. Trimming took off 2 bases at V and 3 bases at J, with 8 bases between the two ends. CDR3: CASSYGALYEQYF. The DNA of the CDR3 is TGTGCCAGCAGTTACGGGGCCCTCTACGAGCAGTACTTC.

The gene calls are TRBV5-1 and TRBJ1-2; D remains ambiguous. CDR1 SGHRS and CDR2 YFSETQ come from the germline V gene. The CDR3 contains 15 residues. V was clipped by 0 bases and J by 6 bases, with 15 bases between them. The CDR3 DNA reads TGCGCCAGCAGCTTGGCCCCTTGGGGAGGAGATGGCTACACCTTC. Translation gives CASSLAPWGGDGYTF.

As concerns this clone: The identical CDR3 is also encoded by other nucleotide sequences in the sample. V usage is TRBV2 and J usage is TRBJ2-5; 8 bases are a match to TRBD2. The CDR3 length is 14 residues. From germline, CDR1 is SNHLY and CDR2 FYNNEI. The J segment lost 5 bases and the V segment lost 4 bases, leaving 6 bases of the junction unmatched. This CDR3 reads CASSVTSGGETQYF. In DNA, the CDR3 is TGTGCCAGCAGTGTTACTAGCGGTGGGGAGACCCAGTACTTC.

The chain joins TRBV4-1 to TRBJ2-3; TRBD2 matches at 13 bases. Germline CDR1 MGHRA, CDR2 YSYEKL. Germline trimming cut 4 bases from V and 9 bases from J; bases unmatched to any gene: 13. CDR3 length equals 17 residues. Here the CDR3 reads CASSPGLAGNTRGTQYF. CDR3 in DNA: TGCGCCAGCAGCCCGGGACTAGCGGGGAATACCAGGGGGACGCAGTATTTT.

Regarding this clone: This specimen includes other DNA sequences encoding the same CDR3. The chain uses TRBV6-1 and TRBJ2-7; TRBD2 matches at 8 bases. CDR3 length equals 14 residues. V shed 2 bases and J 2 bases; nucleotides not matched to a gene: 2. Germline V lookup: CDR1 MNHNS, CDR2 SASEGT. For the CDR3, the DNA is TGTGCCAGCAGTGAAACGGGAGGGCCCTACGAGCAGTACTTC. It is translated as CASSETGGPYEQYF.

V gene TRBV5-1 combines with J gene TRBJ2-7; TRBD1 matches at 8 bases. Germline CDR1 SGHRS, CDR2 YFSETQ. This CDR3 is built from 15 residues. J was trimmed by 0 bases and V by 6 bases; bases with no gene match: 8. The CDR3 DNA reads TGCGCCAGCAAGATTGACGGGACAGGCTCCTACGAGCAGTACTTC. Protein product: CASKIDGTGSYEQYF.

The rearrangement links TRBV6-5 to TRBJ1-3, with 9 bases that match TRBD1. CDR3 length: 15 amino acids. CDR1 MNHEY and CDR2 SVGAGI come from the germline V gene. The ends lost 6 bases at V and 3 bases at J; junction bases unmatched: 6. Here the CDR3 DNA reads TGTGCCAGCAGCTTCGGGACAGGGAATGGAAACACCATATATTTT. Amino acid sequence: CASSFGTGNGNTIYF.

This rearrangement joins TRBV6-1 to TRBJ2-5; D remains unclear. Germline V gene lookup returns CDR1 MNHNS and CDR2 SASEGT. The CDR3 has 12 residues. The ends were cut back, 8 bases at V and 3 bases at J, with 10 bases in the middle. CDR3 bases: TGTGCCAGCCGGACGGTAAAAGAGACCCAGTACTTC. The encoded protein is CASRTVKETQYF.

To note about this clone: The junction shows a germline mismatch at one end, possibly a read error. The V call is TRBV3-1 (or the pseudogene TRBV3-2), the J call TRBJ2-7; D not certain. In germline, CDR1 is LGHDT, CDR2 YNNKEL (reference sequence). CDR3 length: 9 amino acids. The CDR3 sequence is CASSQDYHF. The CDR3 nucleotides read TGTGCCAGCAGCCAAGATTATCACTTC.

The rearrangement uses TRBV2 and TRBJ1-5; D is possibly TRBD1 (6 bases). Trimming left V 6 bases short and J 0 bases short, with 12 bases between. This CDR3 is 15 amino acids long. Germline V gene sequence: CDR1 SNHLY, CDR2 FYNNEI. The CDR3 nucleotides are TGTGCCAGCAGGGAACAGGGAATTAGCAATCAGCCCCAGCATTTT. Translation gives CASREQGISNQPQHF. Full variable domain (missing parts from reference TRBV2 and TRBJ1-5): EPEVTQTPSHQVTQMGQEVILRCVPISNHLYFYWYRQILGQKVEFLVSFYNNEISEKSEIFDDQFSVERPDGSNFTLKIRSTKLEDSAMYFCASREQGISNQPQHFGDGTRLSIL.

The chain employs TRBV25-1 and TRBJ1-6; D call uncertain. CDR3 length equals 15 residues. Between the trimmed V and J ends, which lost 5 bases and 0 bases, there was a span of 8 bases. The V gene's germline CDR1 is MGHDK and CDR2 SYGVNS. CDR3 sequence reads: CASSKDGSYNSPLHF. The CDR3 region has the DNA TGTGCCAGCAGTAAAGACGGCTCCTATAATTCACCCCTCCACTTT.

The J gene is TRBJ1-5, the V gene TRBV6-6; D unresolved. Germline lookup yields CDR1 MNHNY and CDR2 SVGAGI (reference sequence). The CDR3 spans 11 residues. The V and J ends lost 6 bases and 4 bases respectively, with 4 bases between them. The chain's CDR3 is CASRENQPQHF. DNA of the CDR3: TGTGCCAGCAGGGAAAATCAGCCCCAGCATTTT.

A single count supports this clone. V is TRBV25-1 and J is TRBJ1-6; 7 positions agree with TRBD1. This CDR3 spans 16 amino acids. Germline trimming cut 5 bases from V and 1 base from J; bases unmatched to any gene: 5. The germline V gene encodes CDR1 MGHDK and CDR2 SYGVNS. CDR3 bases: TGTGCCAGCAGTTCGACAGGGACTTCCTATAATTCACCCCTCCACTTT. Its translation is CASSSTGTSYNSPLHF.

The chain couples TRBV28 to TRBJ1-6; D not resolved. Germline V gene sequence: CDR1 MDHEN, CDR2 SYDVKM. This CDR3 has 10 residues. Trimming pared 8 bases from V and 10 bases from J, leaving 6 bases between. The DNA of the CDR3 is TGTGCCAGCGGGCAATCACCCCTCCACTTT. It is translated as CASGQSPLHF.

This chain uses TRBV12-5 with TRBJ1-1, with TRBD1 matching over 7 bases. This CDR3 comprises 14 residues. Per germline, CDR1 LGHNT and CDR2 FRNRAP. V lost 5 bases, J lost 4 bases, and 7 bases stayed unmatched. The CDR3 reads CASGITGVGTEAFF. The CDR3 nucleotides are TGTGCTAGTGGTATCACAGGGGTCGGCACTGAAGCTTTCTTT.

V and J are TRBV9 and TRBJ1-5, with D perhaps matching TRBD1 (6 bases). Germline values: CDR1 SGDLS, CDR2 YYNGEE. There are 14 residues in the CDR3. Trimming cost V 4 bases and J 6 bases, with 14 bases left between them. CDR3 coding DNA: TGTGCCAGCAGCCCAGAGGGGGGTACTCAGCCCCAGCATTTT. It encodes CASSPEGGTQPQHF. The full variable domain, completed using reference TRBV9 and TRBJ1-5, is DSGVTQTPKHLITATGQRVTLRCSPRSGDLSVYWYQQSLDQGLQFLIQYYNGEERAKGNILERFSAQQFPDLHSELNLSSLELGDSALYFCASSPEGGTQPQHFGDGTRLSIL.

This rearrangement joins TRBV7-2 to TRBJ2-3; D gene uncertain. The CDR3 runs 15 residues. Looked up from germline, CDR1 is SGHTA and CDR2 is FQGNSA. V was shortened by 1 base and J by 0 bases, with 8 bases between the two germline ends. The CDR3 region has the DNA TGTGCCAGCAGCTTAGATTGGTACAGCACAGATACGCAGTATTTT. Protein product: CASSLDWYSTDTQYF.

The chain combines TRBV7-9 with TRBJ1-1; 7 nucleotides line up with TRBD1. J was trimmed by 4 bases and V by 8 bases; bases with no gene match: 10. The CDR3 runs 14 residues. Germline CDR1 is SEHNR and CDR2 is FQNEAQ (reference sequence). The CDR3 region has the DNA TGTGCCAGCTCCCGGGACAGCGGTCTCACTGAAGCTTTCTTT. It specifies CASSRDSGLTEAFF.

J is TRBJ1-1 and V is TRBV9; no firm D call. The CDR3 is 14 residues long. The germline gives CDR1 SGDLS, CDR2 YYNGEE. V lost 4 bases, J lost 4 bases, and 14 bases lay in between. Here the CDR3 DNA reads TGTGCCAGCAGCCCTATTAAGACTTCCACTGAAGCTTTCTTT. It encodes CASSPIKTSTEAFF.

This chain uses TRBV19 with TRBJ1-4, with a weak D call TRBD1 (5 bases). The germline V and J ends were trimmed by 3 bases and 6 bases, with 14 bases remaining between them. Germline V gene sequence: CDR1 LNHDA, CDR2 SQIVND (reference sequence). The CDR3 length is 15 residues. The CDR3 nucleotides read TGTGCCAGTAGTATTTTCGGGGCTGGGGATGAAAAACTGTTTTTT. Amino acids: CASSIFGAGDEKLFF. The whole variable domain, remainder taken from reference TRBV19 and TRBJ1-4, is DGGITQSPKYLFRKEGQNVTLSCEQNLNHDAMYWYRQDPGQGLRLIYYSQIVNDFQKGDIAEGYSVSREKKESFPLTVTSAQKNPTAFYLCASSIFGAGDEKLFFGSGTQLSVL.

The chain recombines TRBV30 with TRBJ1-2; a possible D gene is TRBD1 (6 bases). The CDR3 loop spans 14 amino acids. Germline V gene lookup returns CDR1 GTSNPN and CDR2 SVGIG (reference sequence). Between the trimmed V and J ends, which lost 0 bases and 8 bases, there was a span of 16 bases. This CDR3 reads CAWSVRGQGSGYTF. CDR3 DNA: TGTGCCTGGAGTGTACGGGGGCAGGGGAGCGGCTACACCTTC.

The V call is TRBV6-5, the J call TRBJ2-3; 10 bases match TRBD1. This CDR3 region has 15 residues. Germline trimming cut 4 bases from V and 2 bases from J; bases unmatched to any gene: 3. Germline V gene sequence: CDR1 MNHEY, CDR2 SVGAGI. As DNA, the CDR3 is TGTGCCAGCAGTTCGGGACAGGGGAACACAGATACGCAGTATTTT. Its translation is CASSSGQGNTDTQYF.

The chain uses TRBV6-5 and TRBJ1-2; D gene uncertain. The CDR3 is 15 amino acids. V was shortened by 0 bases and J by 2 bases, with 10 bases between the two germline ends. The germline gives CDR1 MNHEY, CDR2 SVGAGI. CDR3 in DNA: TGTGCCAGCAGTTACTCGAGTAGGGAGAACTATGGCTACACCTTC. Translated, it gives CASSYSSRENYGYTF.

This rearrangement joins TRBV6-1 to TRBJ1-1; D gene ambiguous. CDR1 and CDR2 from the germline V gene are MNHNS and SASEGT. V was clipped by 2 bases and J by 6 bases, with 4 bases between them. This CDR3 comprises 11 residues. CDR3 in amino acids: CASSEWAEAFF. The CDR3 nucleotides are TGTGCCAGCAGTGAATGGGCTGAAGCTTTCTTT.

This sequence joins TRBV7-9 and TRBJ1-1; no definite D call. Trimming took 5 bases from V and 1 from J, leaving 11 bases between them. CDR3 length: 14 residues. Germline CDR1 SEHNR, CDR2 FQNEAQ (reference sequence). The CDR3 region is CASSRISTNTEAFF. The CDR3 nucleotides read TGTGCCAGCAGCCGAATCTCAACGAACACTGAAGCTTTCTTT.

The chain joins TRBV5-1 to TRBJ1-4; 7 bases match TRBD1. Germline V gene sequence: CDR1 SGHRS, CDR2 YFSETQ. Losses at the gene ends were 4 bases for V and 3 bases for J; bases not matched to a gene: 6. This CDR3 spans 15 amino acids. CDR3 nucleotide sequence: TGCGCCAGCAGCGGGGGACAGACAGCTAATGAAAAACTGTTTTTT. Translating gives CASSGGQTANEKLFF.

The rearrangement links TRBV5-1 to TRBJ1-2, with D perhaps TRBD1 (6 bases). V shed 2 bases and J shed 5 bases, with 19 bases lying between them. In germline, CDR1 is SGHRS, CDR2 YFSETQ. The CDR3 has 16 residues. The CDR3 is CASSFNRDTARYGYTF. The CDR3 nucleotides read TGCGCCAGCAGCTTTAACAGGGACACCGCCAGGTATGGCTACACCTTC.